This T cell receptor (beta chain) came from a study of cytomegalovirus exposure and HLA in healthy donors. Study background: Findings of an earlier analysis included about 120 million unique TCR beta sequences from 180 million or so T cells. As released early, the data held some 85 million unique TCRs from HLA-typed donors. Study observations and caveats: Many donors carried some public TCRs, although rarity characterized most TCR sequences.

PCR used 60 Vbeta primers and 13 Jbeta primers. Using immunoSEQ multiplex PCR, the repertoire was profiled, and TCRdb retains in-frame clones only, with some absent. The repertoire holds about 200,000 clones, with roughly 77% as singletons. CDR1 and CDR2 (germline): SGHAT, FQNNGV. This CDR3 contains 16 residues. Deletions cut 1 base from V and 0 bases from J, with 10 bases between. Turning to this clone: The antigen is not known.

The chain has TRBV11-2 and TRBJ2-1; D possibly corresponds to TRBD2 (5 bases). The sample taken for sequencing was PBMCs. This receptor was identified in a woman in her 50s in good health and CMV-seronegative. CDR3 sequence (DNA): TGTGCCAGCAGCTTAGGAGCGGAAAGCTCCTACAATGAGCAGTTCTTC. Translated: CASSLGAESSYNEQFF.